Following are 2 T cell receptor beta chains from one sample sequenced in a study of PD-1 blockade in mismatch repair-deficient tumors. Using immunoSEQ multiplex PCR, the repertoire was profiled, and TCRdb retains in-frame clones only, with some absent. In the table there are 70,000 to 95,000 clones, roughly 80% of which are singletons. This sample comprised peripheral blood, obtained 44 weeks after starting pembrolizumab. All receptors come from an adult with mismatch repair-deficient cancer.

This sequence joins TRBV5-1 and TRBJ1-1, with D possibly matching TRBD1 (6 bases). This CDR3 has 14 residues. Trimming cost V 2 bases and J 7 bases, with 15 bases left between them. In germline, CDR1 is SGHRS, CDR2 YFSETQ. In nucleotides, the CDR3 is TGCGCCAGCAGCTTAGTGGGGGCGATCGATGAAGCTTTCTTT. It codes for CASSLVGAIDEAFF.

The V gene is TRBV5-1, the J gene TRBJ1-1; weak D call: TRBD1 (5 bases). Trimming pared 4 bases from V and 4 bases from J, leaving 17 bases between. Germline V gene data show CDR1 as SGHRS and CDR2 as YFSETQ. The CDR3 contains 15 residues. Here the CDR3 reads CASSRDPVLATEAFF. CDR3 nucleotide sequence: TGCGCCAGCAGCAGGGACCCGGTTCTAGCCACTGAAGCTTTCTTT.